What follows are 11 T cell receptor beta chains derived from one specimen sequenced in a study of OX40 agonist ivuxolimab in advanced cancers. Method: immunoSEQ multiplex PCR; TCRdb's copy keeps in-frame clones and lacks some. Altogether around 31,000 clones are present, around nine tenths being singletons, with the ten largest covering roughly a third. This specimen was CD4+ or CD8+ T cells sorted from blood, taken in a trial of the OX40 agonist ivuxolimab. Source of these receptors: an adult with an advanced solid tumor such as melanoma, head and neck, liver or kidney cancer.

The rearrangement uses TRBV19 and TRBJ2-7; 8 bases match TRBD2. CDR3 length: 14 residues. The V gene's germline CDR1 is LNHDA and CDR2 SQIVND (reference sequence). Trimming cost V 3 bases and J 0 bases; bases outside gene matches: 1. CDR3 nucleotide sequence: TGTGCCAGTAGTATGAGCGGGGGCTCCTACGAGCAGTACTTC. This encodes CASSMSGGSYEQYF.

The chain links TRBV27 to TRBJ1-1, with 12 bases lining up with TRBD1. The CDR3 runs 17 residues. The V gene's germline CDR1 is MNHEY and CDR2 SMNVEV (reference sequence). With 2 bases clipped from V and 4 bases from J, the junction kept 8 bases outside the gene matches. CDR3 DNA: TGTGCCAGCAGTTTAAGGGACAGGGGGCGTCAAGGCACTGAAGCTTTCTTT. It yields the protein CASSLRDRGRQGTEAFF.

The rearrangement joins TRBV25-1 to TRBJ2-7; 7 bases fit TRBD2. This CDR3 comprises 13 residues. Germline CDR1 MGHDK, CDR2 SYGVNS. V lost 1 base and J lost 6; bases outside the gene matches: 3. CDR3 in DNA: TGTGCCAGCAGTGAATTGGGGGGGGTCGAGCAGTACTTC. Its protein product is CASSELGGVEQYF.

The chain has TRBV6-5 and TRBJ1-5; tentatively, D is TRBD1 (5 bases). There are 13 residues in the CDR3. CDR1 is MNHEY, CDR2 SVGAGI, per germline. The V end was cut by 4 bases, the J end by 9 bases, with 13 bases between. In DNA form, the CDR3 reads TGTGCCAGCAGTTTCCAGGGATACGGGCCCCAGCATTTT. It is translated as CASSFQGYGPQHF.

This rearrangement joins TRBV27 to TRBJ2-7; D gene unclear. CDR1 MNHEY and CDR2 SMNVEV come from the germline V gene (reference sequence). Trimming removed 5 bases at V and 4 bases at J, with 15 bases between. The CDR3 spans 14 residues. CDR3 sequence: CASSRISTQYEQYF. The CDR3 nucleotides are TGTGCCAGCAGTCGGATAAGCACCCAGTACGAGCAGTACTTC.

CDR3 sequence: CAISEPGQYGYTF. CDR3 bases: TGTGCCATCAGTGAGCCGGGACAGTATGGCTACACCTTC. The chain recombines TRBV10-3 with TRBJ1-2, with 7 positions matching TRBD1. Trimming took 2 bases from V and 5 from J; bases not matched to a gene: 2. In germline, CDR1 is ENHRY, CDR2 SYGVKD. The CDR3 is made up of 13 amino acids.

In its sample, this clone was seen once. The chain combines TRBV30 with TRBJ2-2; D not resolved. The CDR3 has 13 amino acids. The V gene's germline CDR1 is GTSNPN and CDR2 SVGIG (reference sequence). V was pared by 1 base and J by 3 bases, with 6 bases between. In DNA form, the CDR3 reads TGTGCCTGGAGTGGGAGCCACACCGGGGAGCTGTTTTTT. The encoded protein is CAWSGSHTGELFF. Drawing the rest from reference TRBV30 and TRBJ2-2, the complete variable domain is SQTIHQWPATLVQPVGSPLSLECTVEGTSNPNLYWYRQAAGRGLQLLFYSVGIGQISSEVPQNLSASRPQDRQFILSSKKLLLSDSGFYLCAWSGSHTGELFFGEGSRLTVL.

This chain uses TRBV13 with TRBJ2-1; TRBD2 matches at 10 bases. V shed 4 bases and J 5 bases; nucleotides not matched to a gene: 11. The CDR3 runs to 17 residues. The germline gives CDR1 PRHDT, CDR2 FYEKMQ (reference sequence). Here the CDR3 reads CASSYIPGLAYDNEQFF. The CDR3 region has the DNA TGTGCCAGCAGCTATATACCGGGACTAGCGTACGACAATGAGCAGTTCTTC.

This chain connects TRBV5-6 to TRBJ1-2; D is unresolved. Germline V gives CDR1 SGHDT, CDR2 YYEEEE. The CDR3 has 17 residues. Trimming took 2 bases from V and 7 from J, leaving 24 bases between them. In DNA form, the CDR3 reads TGTGCCAGCAGCTTTTCAAGTTCGATATTAAAAGGAGGTGGCTACACCTTC. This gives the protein CASSFSSSILKGGGYTF.

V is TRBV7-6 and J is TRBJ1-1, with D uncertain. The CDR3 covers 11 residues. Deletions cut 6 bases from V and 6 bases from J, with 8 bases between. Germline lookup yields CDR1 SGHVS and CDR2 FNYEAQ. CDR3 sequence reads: CASSSDAEAFF. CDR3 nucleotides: TGTGCCAGCAGTTCGGACGCTGAAGCTTTCTTT.

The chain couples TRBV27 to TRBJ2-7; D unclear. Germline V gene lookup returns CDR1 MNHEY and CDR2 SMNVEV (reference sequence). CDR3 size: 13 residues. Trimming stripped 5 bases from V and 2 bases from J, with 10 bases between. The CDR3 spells CASSPRATYEQYF. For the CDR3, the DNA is TGTGCCAGCAGTCCCCGGGCAACCTACGAGCAGTACTTC.